This TCR beta chain was identified during a study of tumor-infiltrating lymphocytes in primary liver carcinoma. Study summary: Patients comprised men and women whose ages fell between 30 and 69 years. Productive TCRbeta reads per sample were roughly 3.5 to 7.5 million, not differing by tissue. Overall study results and limits: When set against blood, tumors had a significantly higher top-250-clone fraction (p = 0.039). Tumor region pairs overlapped more than did tumor-adjacent and tumor-blood pairs.

Between roughly 20 and 31 mg of unsorted bulk tissue served as the source from which RNA and DNA were co-extracted. Worth noting for this clonotype: The antigen is not known. At one boundary the junction diverges from the germline segment, which might be a read error.

The investigators made TCR beta cDNA from approximately 0.5 ug total RNA, using a constant-region primer. Modified slightly, ARM-PCR produced TCR beta libraries over three nested multiplex PCR rounds. It was with TRBV1-TRBV30 forward primers and a C-beta reverse primer that the first two PCR rounds were run, at about 10 cycles each. Each CDR3 protein gets one entry after TCRdb re-called the multiplex PCR reads with MiXCR. Here the sample spans some 51,000 distinct CDR3 sequences, roughly 77% being singletons. The CDR3 totals 13 residues. Germline V gene lookup returns CDR1 SEHNR and CDR2 FQNEAQ (reference sequence).

The chain employs TRBV7-9 and TRBJ2-5; D may be TRBD1 (7 bases). The sequence came from a man in his forties with primary liver carcinoma and hepatitis B virus infection. Sequenced sample: liver tumor tissue from sampling region 3. Subset noted: tumor region T3, left-lateral pole. The CDR3 region is CASSLNQGEAQYF. In DNA form, the CDR3 reads TGTGCCAGCAGCTTAAACCAGGGGGAGGCCCAATACTTC.